This T cell receptor beta chain was obtained from a study of blood T cell repertoires in COVID-19. Study summary: COVID-19 samples, acute and convalescent, were from the United States, Italy and Spain. Nucleic acid was either cDNA or gDNA, and it came from T cells, B-cell-depleted T cells, or PBMCs.

Enrollment of patients from Seattle took place during active infection, with longitudinal follow-up. Authors' analysis steps: Estimates of nucleated cell counts were drawn from the amplification of reference gene primers. Sequenced by immunoSEQ multiplex PCR; TCRdb stores in-frame clones only, minus some. D and trimming come from the DNA, and the V and J calls and clone size come from that table. The sample includes about 220,000 clones, 82% of them seen just once. V was clipped by 0 bases and J by 2 bases, with 7 bases between them. CDR1 is MNHEY, CDR2 SMNVEV, per germline (reference sequence). There are 14 residues in the CDR3.

J is TRBJ1-2 and V is TRBV27; D not certain. Input material: peripheral blood. The sequence was collected from a woman between 65 and 79 years old with COVID-19, enrolled during active disease. The CDR3 spells CASSLSAANYGYTF. The CDR3 nucleotides are TGTGCCAGCAGTTTATCGGCAGCGAACTATGGCTACACCTTC.